This section outlines one TCR beta chain sequence together with its context. This clonotype was seen repeatedly, ten times or more. This clone's antigen is unknown. Per-base quality was not reported, and no clone a single base away is much larger than it. TCR cDNA was made using 5'RACE template switching, a step that added a universal primer site and unique molecular identifiers. Priming for cDNA synthesis came from both the TCR alpha and TCR beta constant segments. Library amplification used two PCR steps, and the second PCR step added sample barcodes and sequencing adapters. Sequencing of the libraries was done on either Illumina HiSeq 2500 (2x100 bp) or NovaSeq (2x150 bp). The paper's processing steps were these. Demultiplexing of reads and collapsing into UMI consensus sequences were performed with MIGEC, and V(D)J alignment was carried out with MiXCR. Using edgeR on replicate PBMC samples, clonotypes were called vaccine-responding if FDR was below 0.01 and the log2 fold change was above 5 up to day 15. Bulk clonotypes were assigned CD4 or CD8 identity according to which sequenced CD4 or CD8 repertoire held them at higher abundance. In-frame beta chains were kept once TCRdb had trimmed the public reads at Q25 with fastp and called clones with MiXCR. Each CDR3 protein gets just one entry, which takes the most common genes and DNA from the rows behind it. TCRdb, not the authors, supplied the V and J calls. Counted in this sample were around 140,000 distinct CDR3 sequences; 5% to 7.5% of them appeared once. The ten largest clones add up to under 0.8% of the sample.

Reading the label with the study, this specimen's treatment or condition is: live attenuated yellow fever vaccine strain. PBMCs were isolated from peripheral blood using a standard Ficoll-Paque protocol. Dynabeads CD4 and CD8 positive selection kits were used to isolate CD4 and CD8 T-cell fractions. RNA was extracted with TriZol from bulk PBMCs, CD4 and CD8 fractions, and dextramer-positive and dextramer-negative fractions. The CDR3 measures 16 amino acids from cysteine to phenylalanine. Just the 48-base CDR3 DNA is kept, in frame starting at base 1. In the germline V gene (reference sequence), CDR1 corresponds to SEHNR and CDR2 to FQNEAQ. V ends up 2 bases short and J 4 bases short, with an unmatched junction base count of 9. This record comes from a study of T cells after yellow fever vaccination (dated by TCRdb to the late 2010s). With regard to the full study: Libraries from fractions with low cell numbers were prepared with the SMART-Seq v4 Ultra Low Input RNA kit. Bulk PBMC replicates and cell subsets were isolated from blood drawn at multiple timepoints before and after both primary and secondary immunization. Two healthy male donors made up the cohort, one aged 18 to 30 years and the other aged 30 to 39 years. To follow T-cell clones before and after primary and booster YFV17D yellow fever vaccination, bulk TCR alpha and beta repertoires were sequenced over time. Overall study results and their limits: Computational filtering was required because FACS-sorted repertoires could contain abundant contaminating clonotypes from the bulk population. A small fraction of clonotypes showed up in both the CD4 and CD8 compartments, probably as a result of convergent recombination. Because only a couple of donors were included in the study, the extent to which the findings can be generalized is limited. After the booster, most of the clones that had expanded following primary vaccination were detected again (around 95% of CD4 and around 87% of CD8), which suggests that memory was broadly maintained. Compared with the primary T-cell response, the secondary T-cell response was faster but weaker, reaching its peak on day 5 rather than on day 15.

The clonotype originates from a young man who received the YFV17D yellow fever vaccine. The chain links TRBV7-9 with TRBJ2-3, with 7 bases in between that match TRBD2. The sequencing used CD4+ T cells sorted from PBMCs, collected 10 days after the yellow fever booster vaccination. Read as DNA, the sequence is TGTGCCAGCAGCTTATCAGGACTAGTATCGGCAGATACGCAGTATTTT. This gives the protein CASSLSGLVSADTQYF.